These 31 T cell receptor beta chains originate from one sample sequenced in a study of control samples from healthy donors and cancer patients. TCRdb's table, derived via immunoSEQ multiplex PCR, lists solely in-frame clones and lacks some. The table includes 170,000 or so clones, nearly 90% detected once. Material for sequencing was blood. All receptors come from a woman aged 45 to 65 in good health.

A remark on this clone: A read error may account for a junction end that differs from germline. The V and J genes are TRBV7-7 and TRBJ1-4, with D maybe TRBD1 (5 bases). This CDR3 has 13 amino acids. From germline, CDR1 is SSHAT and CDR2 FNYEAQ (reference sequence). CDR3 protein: CASSWGINEKLFF. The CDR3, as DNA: TGTGCTAGCAGTTGGGGGATTAATGAAAAACTGTTTTTT.

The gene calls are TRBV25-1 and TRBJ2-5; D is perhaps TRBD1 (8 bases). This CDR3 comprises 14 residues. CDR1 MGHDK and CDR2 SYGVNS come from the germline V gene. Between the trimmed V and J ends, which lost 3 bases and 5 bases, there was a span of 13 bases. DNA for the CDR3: TGTGCCAGCAGTGACGACAGGGGAGGGGAGACCCAGTACTTC. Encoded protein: CASSDDRGGETQYF.

CDR3 sequence (DNA): TGTGCCAGTAGTATTTCCAGGTCTGAGGAAAAACTGTTTTTT. Its translation: CASSISRSEEKLFF. This chain connects TRBV19 to TRBJ1-4; D is unclear. The CDR3 has 14 amino acids. Germline-derived CDR1 and CDR2 are LNHDA and SQIVND (reference sequence). The V and J ends lost 3 bases and 8 bases respectively, with 13 bases between them.

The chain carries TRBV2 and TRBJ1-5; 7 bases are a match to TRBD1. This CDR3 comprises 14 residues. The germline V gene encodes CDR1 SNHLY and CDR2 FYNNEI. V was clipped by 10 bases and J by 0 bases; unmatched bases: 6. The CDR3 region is CATRGGDSNQPQHF. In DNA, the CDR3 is TGTGCCACCAGGGGGGGGGATAGCAATCAGCCCCAGCATTTT.

CDR3: CASSDGAGGSSYEQYF. CDR3 in DNA: TGTGCCAGCAGCGATGGGGCGGGAGGGTCCTCCTACGAGCAGTACTTC. The rearrangement joins TRBV5-4 to TRBJ2-7; 9 bases match TRBD2. The germline V gene has CDR1 SGHNT and CDR2 YYREEE (reference sequence). The CDR3 is made up of 16 amino acids. Losses at the gene ends were 4 bases for V and 0 bases for J; bases not matched to a gene: 8. Looking up the rest from reference TRBV5-4 and TRBJ2-7 gives the full variable domain: ETGVTQSPTHLIKTRGQQVTLRCSSQSGHNTVSWYQQALGQGPQFIFQYYREEENGRGNFPPRFSGLQFPNYSSELNVNALELDDSALYLCASSDGAGGSSYEQYFGPGTRLTVT.

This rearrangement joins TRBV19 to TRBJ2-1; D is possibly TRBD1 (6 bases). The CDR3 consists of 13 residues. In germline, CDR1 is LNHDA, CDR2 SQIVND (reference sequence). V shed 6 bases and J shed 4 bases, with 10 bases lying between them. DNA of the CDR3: TGTGCCAGTAGGGACAGTCTTTACAATGAGCAGTTCTTC. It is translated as CASRDSLYNEQFF.

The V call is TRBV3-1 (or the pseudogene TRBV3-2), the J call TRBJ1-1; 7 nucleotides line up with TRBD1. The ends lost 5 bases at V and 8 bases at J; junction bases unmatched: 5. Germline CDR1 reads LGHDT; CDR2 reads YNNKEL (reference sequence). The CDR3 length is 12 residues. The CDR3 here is CASSRGLREAFF. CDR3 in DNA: TGTGCCAGCAGCAGGGGGCTTAGGGAAGCTTTCTTT.

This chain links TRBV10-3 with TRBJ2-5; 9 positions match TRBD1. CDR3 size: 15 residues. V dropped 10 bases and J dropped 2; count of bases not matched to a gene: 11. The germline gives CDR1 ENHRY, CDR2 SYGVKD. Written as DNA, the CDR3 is TGTGCCACCAGAATCCCGGGACAGGGTCAAGAGACCCAGTACTTC. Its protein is CATRIPGQGQETQYF.

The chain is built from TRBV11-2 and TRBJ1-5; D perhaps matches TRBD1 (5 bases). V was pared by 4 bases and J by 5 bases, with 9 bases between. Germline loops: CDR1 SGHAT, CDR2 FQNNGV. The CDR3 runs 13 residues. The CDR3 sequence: CASSWGEDQPQHF. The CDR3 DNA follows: TGTGCCAGCAGCTGGGGCGAGGATCAGCCCCAGCATTTT.

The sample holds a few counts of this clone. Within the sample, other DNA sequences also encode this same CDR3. The CDR3 protein is CASSGQGYEQYF. DNA of the CDR3: TGTGCCAGCAGTGGGCAGGGGTACGAGCAGTACTTC. The gene calls are TRBV2 and TRBJ2-7; possibly TRBD1 for D (6 bases). V dropped 4 bases and J dropped 4 bases, with 8 bases sitting between them. The CDR3 is 12 residues long. The germline V gene has CDR1 SNHLY and CDR2 FYNNEI.

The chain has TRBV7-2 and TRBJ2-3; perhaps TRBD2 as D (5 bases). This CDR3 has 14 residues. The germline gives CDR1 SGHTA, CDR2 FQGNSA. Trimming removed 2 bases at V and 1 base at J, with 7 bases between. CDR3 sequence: CASSLNSGTDTQYF. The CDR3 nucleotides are TGTGCCAGCAGCTTAAATAGCGGCACAGATACGCAGTATTTT. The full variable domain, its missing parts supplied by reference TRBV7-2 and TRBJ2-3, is GAGVSQSPSNKVTEKGKDVELRCDPISGHTALYWYRQSLGQGLEFLIYFQGNSAPDKSGLPSDRFSAERTGGSVSTLTIQRTQQEDSAVYLCASSLNSGTDTQYFGPGTRLTVL.

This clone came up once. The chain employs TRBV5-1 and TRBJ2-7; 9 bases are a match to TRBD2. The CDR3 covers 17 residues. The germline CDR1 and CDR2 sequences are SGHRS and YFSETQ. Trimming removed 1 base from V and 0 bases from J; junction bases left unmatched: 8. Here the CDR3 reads CASSLFPLAGVSYEQYF. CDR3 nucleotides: TGCGCCAGCAGCTTGTTCCCATTAGCGGGGGTCTCCTACGAGCAGTACTTC.

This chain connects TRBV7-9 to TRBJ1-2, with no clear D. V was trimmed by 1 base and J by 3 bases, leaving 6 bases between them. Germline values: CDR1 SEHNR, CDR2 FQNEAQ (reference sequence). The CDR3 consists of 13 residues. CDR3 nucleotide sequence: TGTGCCAGCAGCTTAGGACATGACTATGGCTACACCTTC. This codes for CASSLGHDYGYTF. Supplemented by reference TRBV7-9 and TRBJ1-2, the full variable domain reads DTGVSQNPRHKITKRGQNVTFRCDPISEHNRLYWYRQTLGQGPEFLTYFQNEAQLEKSRLLSDRFSAERPKGSFSTLEIQRTEQGDSAMYLCASSLGHDYGYTFGSGTRLTVV.

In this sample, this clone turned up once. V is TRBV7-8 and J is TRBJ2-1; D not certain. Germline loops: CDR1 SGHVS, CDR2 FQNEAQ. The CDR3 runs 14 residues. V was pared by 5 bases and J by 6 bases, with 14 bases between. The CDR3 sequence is CASSPRADGNEQFF. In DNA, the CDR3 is TGTGCCAGCAGCCCCCGGGCGGACGGCAATGAGCAGTTCTTC.

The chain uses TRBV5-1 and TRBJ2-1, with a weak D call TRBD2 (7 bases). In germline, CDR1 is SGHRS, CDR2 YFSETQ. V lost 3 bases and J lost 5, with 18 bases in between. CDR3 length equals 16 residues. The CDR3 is CASSSRNGGLDNEQFF. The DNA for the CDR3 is TGCGCCAGCAGCTCGAGGAACGGGGGGCTCGACAATGAGCAGTTCTTC.

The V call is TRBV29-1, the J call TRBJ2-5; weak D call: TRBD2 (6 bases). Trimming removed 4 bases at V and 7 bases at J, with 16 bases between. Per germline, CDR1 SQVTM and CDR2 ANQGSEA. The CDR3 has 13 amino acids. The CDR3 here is CSVVAPTEGTQYF. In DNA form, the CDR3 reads TGCAGCGTTGTGGCCCCCACGGAGGGGACCCAGTACTTC.

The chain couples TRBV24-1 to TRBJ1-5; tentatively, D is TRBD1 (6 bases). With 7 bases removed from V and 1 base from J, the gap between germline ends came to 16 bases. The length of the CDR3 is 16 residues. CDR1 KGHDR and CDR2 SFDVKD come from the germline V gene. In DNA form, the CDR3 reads TGTGCCACCAGCTCTCACGCGGGACAAAGCAATCAGCCCCAGCATTTT. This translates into CATSSHAGQSNQPQHF.

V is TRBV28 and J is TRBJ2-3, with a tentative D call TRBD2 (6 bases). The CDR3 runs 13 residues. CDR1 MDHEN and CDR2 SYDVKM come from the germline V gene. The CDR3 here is CAEAGPSTDTQYF. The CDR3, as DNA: TGTGCTGAAGCGGGCCCGAGTACAGATACGCAGTATTTT.

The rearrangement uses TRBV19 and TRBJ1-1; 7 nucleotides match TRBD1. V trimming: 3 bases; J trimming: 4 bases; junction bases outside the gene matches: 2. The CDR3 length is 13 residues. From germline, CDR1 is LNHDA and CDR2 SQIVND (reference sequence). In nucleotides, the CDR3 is TGTGCCAGTAGTATCGGGACAGCCACTGAAGCTTTCTTT. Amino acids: CASSIGTATEAFF. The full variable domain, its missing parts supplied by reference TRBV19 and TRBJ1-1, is DGGITQSPKYLFRKEGQNVTLSCEQNLNHDAMYWYRQDPGQGLRLIYYSQIVNDFQKGDIAEGYSVSREKKESFPLTVTSAQKNPTAFYLCASSIGTATEAFFGQGTRLTVV.

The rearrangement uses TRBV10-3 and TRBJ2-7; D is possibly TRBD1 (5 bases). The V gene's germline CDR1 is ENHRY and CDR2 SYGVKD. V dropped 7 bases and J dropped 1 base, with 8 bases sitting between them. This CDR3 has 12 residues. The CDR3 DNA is TGTGCCATCATGTCAGGGTCCTACGAGCAGTACTTC. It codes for CAIMSGSYEQYF.

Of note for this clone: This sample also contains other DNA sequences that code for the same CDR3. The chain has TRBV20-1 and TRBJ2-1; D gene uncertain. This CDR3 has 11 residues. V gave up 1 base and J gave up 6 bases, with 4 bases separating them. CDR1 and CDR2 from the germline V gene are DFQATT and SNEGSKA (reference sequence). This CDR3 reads CSARGGNEQFF. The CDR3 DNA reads TGCAGTGCTAGAGGAGGCAATGAGCAGTTCTTC.

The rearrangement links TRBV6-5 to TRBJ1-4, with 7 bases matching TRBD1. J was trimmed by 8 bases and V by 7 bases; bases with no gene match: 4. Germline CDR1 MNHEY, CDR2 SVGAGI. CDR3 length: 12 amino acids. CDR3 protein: CASTQGGEKLFF. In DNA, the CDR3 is TGTGCCAGCACCCAGGGGGGGGAAAAACTGTTTTTT.

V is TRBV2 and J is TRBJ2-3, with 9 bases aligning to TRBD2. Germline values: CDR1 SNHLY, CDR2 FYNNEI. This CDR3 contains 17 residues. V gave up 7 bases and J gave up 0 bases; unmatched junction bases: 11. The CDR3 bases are TGTGCCAGCATCGTGGTAGCGGGGGCTACTAGCACAGATACGCAGTATTTT. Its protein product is CASIVVAGATSTDTQYF.

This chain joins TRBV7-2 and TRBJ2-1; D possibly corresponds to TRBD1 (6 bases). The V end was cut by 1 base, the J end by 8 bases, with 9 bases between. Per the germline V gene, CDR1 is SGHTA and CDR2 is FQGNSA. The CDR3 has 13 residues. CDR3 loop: CASSLDRAYEQFF. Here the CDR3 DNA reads TGTGCCAGCAGCTTAGACAGGGCGTATGAGCAGTTCTTC.

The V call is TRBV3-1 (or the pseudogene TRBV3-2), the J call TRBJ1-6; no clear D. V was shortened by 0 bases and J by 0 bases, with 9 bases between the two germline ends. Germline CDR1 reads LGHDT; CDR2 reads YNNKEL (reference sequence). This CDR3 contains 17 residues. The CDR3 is CASSQEFRSSYNSPLHF. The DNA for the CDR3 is TGTGCCAGCAGCCAAGAGTTTAGGAGCTCCTATAATTCACCCCTCCACTTT.

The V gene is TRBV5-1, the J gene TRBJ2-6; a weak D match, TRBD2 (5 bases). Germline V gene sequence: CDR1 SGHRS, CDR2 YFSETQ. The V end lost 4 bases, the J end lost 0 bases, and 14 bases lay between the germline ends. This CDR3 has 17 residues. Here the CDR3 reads CASSPRSGDSGANVLTF. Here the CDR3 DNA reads TGCGCCAGCAGCCCGAGGAGCGGCGACTCTGGGGCCAACGTCCTGACTTTC. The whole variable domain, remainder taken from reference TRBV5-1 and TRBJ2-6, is KAGVTQTPRYLIKTRGQQVTLSCSPISGHRSVSWYQQTPGQGLQFLFEYFSETQRNKGNFPGRFSGRQFSNSRSEMNVSTLELGDSALYLCASSPRSGDSGANVLTFGAGSRLTVL.

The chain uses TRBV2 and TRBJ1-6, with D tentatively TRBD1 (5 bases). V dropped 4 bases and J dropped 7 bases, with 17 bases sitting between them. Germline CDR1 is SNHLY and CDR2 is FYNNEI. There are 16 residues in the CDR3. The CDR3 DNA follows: TGTGCCAGCAGTGGTACCTCCGGGCGGGGGAATTCACCCCTCCACTTT. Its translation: CASSGTSGRGNSPLHF.

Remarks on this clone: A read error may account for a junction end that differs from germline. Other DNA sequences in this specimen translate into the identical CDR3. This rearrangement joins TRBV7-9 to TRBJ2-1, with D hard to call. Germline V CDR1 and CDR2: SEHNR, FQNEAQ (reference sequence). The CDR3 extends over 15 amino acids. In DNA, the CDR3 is TGTGCTAGCAGCTTAGCAGGAGTGGATTACAATGAGCAGTTCTTC. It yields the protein CASSLAGVDYNEQFF.

The CDR3 DNA reads as TGTGCCAGCAGCTCCGGGACAGGGTATTCACCCCTCCACTTT. Amino acid sequence: CASSSGTGYSPLHF. The rearrangement joins TRBV14 to TRBJ1-6; 9 positions match TRBD1. The CDR3 has 14 amino acids. Germline values: CDR1 SGHDN, CDR2 FVKESK. After removal of 5 bases from V and 8 bases from J, the junction contained 4 bases not matched to a gene.

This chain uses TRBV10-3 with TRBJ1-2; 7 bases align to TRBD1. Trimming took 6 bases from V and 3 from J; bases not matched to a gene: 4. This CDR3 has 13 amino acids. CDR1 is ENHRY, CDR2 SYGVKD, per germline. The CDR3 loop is CAIRTDRDYGYTF. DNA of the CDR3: TGTGCCATCAGAACAGACAGGGACTATGGCTACACCTTC.

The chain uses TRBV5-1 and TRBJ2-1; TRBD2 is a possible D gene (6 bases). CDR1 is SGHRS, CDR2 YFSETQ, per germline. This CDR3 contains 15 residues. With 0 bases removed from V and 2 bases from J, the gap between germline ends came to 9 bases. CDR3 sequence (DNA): TGCGCCAGCAGCTTGGCGGGGGACCCCTACAATGAGCAGTTCTTC. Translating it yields CASSLAGDPYNEQFF.